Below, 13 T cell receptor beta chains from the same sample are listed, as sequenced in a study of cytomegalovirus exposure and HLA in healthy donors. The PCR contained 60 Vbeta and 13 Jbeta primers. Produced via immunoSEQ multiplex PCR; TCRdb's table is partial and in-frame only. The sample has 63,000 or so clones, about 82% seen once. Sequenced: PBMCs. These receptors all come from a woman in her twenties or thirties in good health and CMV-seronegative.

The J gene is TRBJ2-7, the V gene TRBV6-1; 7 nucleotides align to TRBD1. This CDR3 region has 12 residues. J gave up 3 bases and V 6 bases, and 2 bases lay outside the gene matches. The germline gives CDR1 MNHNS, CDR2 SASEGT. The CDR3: CASSSGGYEQYF. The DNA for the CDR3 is TGTGCCAGCAGCTCAGGGGGCTACGAGCAGTACTTC.

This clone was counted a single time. CDR3 in DNA: TGTGCCTGGGCTAGCGGGAGCCTGTACAATGAGCAGTTCTTC. Translated, it gives CAWASGSLYNEQFF. The J gene is TRBJ2-1, the V gene TRBV30; TRBD2 agrees at 10 bases. Germline CDR1 GTSNPN, CDR2 SVGIG (reference sequence). The J segment lost 4 bases and the V segment lost 5 bases, leaving 5 bases of the junction unmatched. The CDR3 sequence is 14 residues long.

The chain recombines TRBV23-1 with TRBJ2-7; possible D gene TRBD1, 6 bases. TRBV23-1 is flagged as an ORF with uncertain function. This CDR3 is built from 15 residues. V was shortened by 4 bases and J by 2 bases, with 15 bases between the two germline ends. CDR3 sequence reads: CASSLNRVLAYEQYF. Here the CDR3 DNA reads TGCGCCAGCAGTCTCAACAGGGTTTTGGCCTACGAGCAGTACTTC.

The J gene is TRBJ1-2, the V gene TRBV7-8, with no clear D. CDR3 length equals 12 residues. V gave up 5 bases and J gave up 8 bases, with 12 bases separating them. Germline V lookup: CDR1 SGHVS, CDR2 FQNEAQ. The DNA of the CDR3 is TGTGCCAGCAGCGTAAGTGGAGGCGGCTACACCTTC. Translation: CASSVSGGGYTF.

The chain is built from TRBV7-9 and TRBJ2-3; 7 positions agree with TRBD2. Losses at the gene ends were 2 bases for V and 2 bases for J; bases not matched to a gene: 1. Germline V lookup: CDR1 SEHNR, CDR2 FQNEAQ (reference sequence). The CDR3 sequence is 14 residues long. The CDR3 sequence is CASSLKRDTDTQYF. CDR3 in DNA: TGTGCCAGCAGCTTAAAGCGGGACACAGATACGCAGTATTTT.

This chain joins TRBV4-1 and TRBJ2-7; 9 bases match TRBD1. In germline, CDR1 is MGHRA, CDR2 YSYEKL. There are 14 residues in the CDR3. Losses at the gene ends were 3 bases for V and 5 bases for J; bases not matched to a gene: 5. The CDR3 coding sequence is TGCGCCAGCAGCCAGGGGACAGGGAGCAACGAGCAGTACTTC. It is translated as CASSQGTGSNEQYF.

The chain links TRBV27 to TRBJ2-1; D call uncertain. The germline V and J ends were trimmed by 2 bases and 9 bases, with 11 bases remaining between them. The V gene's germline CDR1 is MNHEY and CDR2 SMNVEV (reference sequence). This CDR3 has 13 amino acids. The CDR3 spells CASSLEARLEQFF. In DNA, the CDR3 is TGTGCCAGCAGTTTAGAGGCGCGGCTTGAGCAGTTCTTC.

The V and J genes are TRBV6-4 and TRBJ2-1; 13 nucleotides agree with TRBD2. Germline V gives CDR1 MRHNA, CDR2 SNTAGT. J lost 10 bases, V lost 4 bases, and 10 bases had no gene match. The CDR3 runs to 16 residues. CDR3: CASSAQLAGGLGEQFF. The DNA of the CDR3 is TGTGCCAGCAGTGCTCAACTAGCGGGGGGGCTCGGAGAGCAGTTCTTC.

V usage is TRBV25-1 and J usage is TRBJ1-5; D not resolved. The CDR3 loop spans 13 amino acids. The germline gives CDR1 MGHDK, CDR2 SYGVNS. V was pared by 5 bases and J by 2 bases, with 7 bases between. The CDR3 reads CASSLRGNQPQHF. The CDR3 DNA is TGTGCCAGCAGTCTGAGGGGCAATCAGCCCCAGCATTTT.

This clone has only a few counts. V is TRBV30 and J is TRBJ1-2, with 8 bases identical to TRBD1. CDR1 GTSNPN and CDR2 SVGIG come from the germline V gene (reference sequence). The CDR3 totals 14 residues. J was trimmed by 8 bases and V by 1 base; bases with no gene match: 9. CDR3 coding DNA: TGTGCCTGGAGTGAATATGGGACAGGTTGGGGCTACACCTTC. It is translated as CAWSEYGTGWGYTF.

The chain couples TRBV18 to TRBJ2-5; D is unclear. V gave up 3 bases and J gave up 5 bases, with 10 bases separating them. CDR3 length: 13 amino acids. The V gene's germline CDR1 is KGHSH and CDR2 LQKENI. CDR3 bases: TGTGCCAGCTCACCCCCATCCGGGGAGACCCAGTACTTC. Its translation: CASSPPSGETQYF.

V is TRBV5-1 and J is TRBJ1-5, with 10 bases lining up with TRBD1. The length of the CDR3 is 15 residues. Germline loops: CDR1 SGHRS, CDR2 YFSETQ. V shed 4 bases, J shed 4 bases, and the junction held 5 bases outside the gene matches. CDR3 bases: TGCGCCAGCAGCCTGGGACAGGGGACGAATCAGCCCCAGCATTTT. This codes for CASSLGQGTNQPQHF.

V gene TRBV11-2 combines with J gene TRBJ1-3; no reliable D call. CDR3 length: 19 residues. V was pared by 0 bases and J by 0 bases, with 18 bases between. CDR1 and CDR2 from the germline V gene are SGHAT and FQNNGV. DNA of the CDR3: TGTGCCAGCAGCTTAGATGCCTGGGAGGGAGCCCACTCTGGAAACACCATATATTTT. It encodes CASSLDAWEGAHSGNTIYF.